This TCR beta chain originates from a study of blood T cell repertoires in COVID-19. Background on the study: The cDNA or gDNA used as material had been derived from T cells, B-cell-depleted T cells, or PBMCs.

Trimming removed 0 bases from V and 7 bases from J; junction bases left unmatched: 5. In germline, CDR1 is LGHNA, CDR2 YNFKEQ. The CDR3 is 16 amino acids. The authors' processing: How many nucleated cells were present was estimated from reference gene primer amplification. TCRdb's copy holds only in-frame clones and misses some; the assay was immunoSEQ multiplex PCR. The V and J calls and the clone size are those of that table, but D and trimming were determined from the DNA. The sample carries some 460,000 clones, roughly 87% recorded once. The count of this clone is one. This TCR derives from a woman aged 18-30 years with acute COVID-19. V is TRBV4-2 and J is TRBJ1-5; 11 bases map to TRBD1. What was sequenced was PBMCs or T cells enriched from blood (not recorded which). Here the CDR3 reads CASSQEAGTGGQPQHF. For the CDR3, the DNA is TGTGCCAGCAGCCAAGAAGCCGGGACAGGGGGGCAGCCCCAGCATTTT.